This T cell receptor (beta chain) was documented in a study of blood T cell repertoires in COVID-19 (dated by TCRdb to 2020 to 2021). Background on the whole study: Samples covering the acute and convalescent phases of COVID-19 were provided by collaborators in the United States, Italy and Spain. The material from the prospective study consisted of cDNA or gDNA derived from T cells, B-cell-depleted T cells, or PBMCs. Subjects who had been exposed to COVID-19, were actively infected with it, or had recovered from it provided the deeply sampled blood TCRbeta repertoires that made up the dataset. The repertoires were released in a freely available public database meant as a resource for research on the immune response to SARS-CoV-2. The samples were drawn from two sources: the first 160 participants of the ongoing ImmuneRACE study, and some 1,300 subjects contributed by 6 global collaborators. A de-identified subject ID, COVID-19 status, age in years and sex were almost always included in the sample metadata. HLA class I and class II types, where available, came from metadata supplied by the sample provider rather than from assay-based typing.

One collaborating source in Seattle enrolled patients during active infection and followed them longitudinally through the course of disease. The collaborating institutions used their own protocols to collect whole blood in K2EDTA tubes. For TCRbeta analysis, collaborators shipped samples as frozen whole blood, isolated PBMCs, or DNA extracted from either of those sample types. Via the germline V gene (reference sequence), CDR1 is MNHEY and CDR2 SMNVEV. Including the terminal cysteine and phenylalanine, the CDR3 comprises 17 residues. Of all the DNA, just the CDR3 is kept, 51 bases in frame from base 1. After removal of 4 bases from V and 2 bases from J, the junction retains 6 bases not matched to a gene. In the case of this clone: Its recognized antigen is unknown. No base quality information exists; no much larger clone differs at one position.

TCRbeta CDR3 regions were amplified from genomic DNA using the immunoSEQ Assay, a bias-controlled multiplex PCR. In the paper's pipeline: Within the assay, amplification of reference gene primers was used to estimate how many nucleated cells each sample contained. To quantify the absolute abundance of each unique TCRbeta CDR3 rearrangement, sequence reads were collapsed and filtered. For each sample, productive Simpson clonality was calculated by taking the square root of Simpson's diversity index across productive rearrangements. TCRdb retrieved this table from immuneACCESS and kept in-frame rearrangements only. Not all clones are present; in checked studies, unresolved V genes account for under half, and no reason is known for the remainder. V, J and clone size derive from that table, while D and trimming were established from the DNA sequence. The sample table records 100,000 to 150,000 clones; about 81% of these occur just once. The ten largest clones take up approximately 18% of the sample.

General findings and caveats noted by the study authors: Clinical and demographic metadata were provided uncurated, with the amount varying by source and participant.

Sequenced input: peripheral blood. The rearranged segments are TRBV27 and TRBJ2-2; the central 11 bases match TRBD2. This receptor was obtained from a man aged 30 to 39 with COVID-19, enrolled during active disease. In nucleotide form, the sequence is TGTGCCAGCAGTTCTTTAGCGGGGGGGATTAACACCGGGGAGCTGTTTTTT. The encoded protein is CASSSLAGGINTGELFF.